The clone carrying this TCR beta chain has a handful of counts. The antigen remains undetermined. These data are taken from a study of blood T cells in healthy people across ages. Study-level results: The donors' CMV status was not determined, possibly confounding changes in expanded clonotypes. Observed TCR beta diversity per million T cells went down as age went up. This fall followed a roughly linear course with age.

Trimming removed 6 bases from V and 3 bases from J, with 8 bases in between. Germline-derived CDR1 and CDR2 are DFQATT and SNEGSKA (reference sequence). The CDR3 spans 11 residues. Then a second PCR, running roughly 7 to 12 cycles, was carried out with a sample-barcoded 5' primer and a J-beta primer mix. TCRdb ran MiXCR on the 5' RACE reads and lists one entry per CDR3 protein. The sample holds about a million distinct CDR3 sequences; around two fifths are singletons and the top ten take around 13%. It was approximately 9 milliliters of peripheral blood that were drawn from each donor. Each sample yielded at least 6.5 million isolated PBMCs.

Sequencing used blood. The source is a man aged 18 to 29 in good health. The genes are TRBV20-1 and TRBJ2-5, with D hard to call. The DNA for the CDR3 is TGCAGTGCCTTTAGTAAAGAGACCCAGTACTTC. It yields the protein CSAFSKETQYF.